These T cell receptor beta chains were read from a single sample in a study of glioma-infiltrating T cells after dendritic cell vaccination. TCRdb's table, derived via immunoSEQ multiplex PCR, lists solely in-frame clones and lacks some. The sample yields fewer than 85,000 clones, around 90% seen once. Specimen: blood, collected before dendritic cell vaccination. All receptors derive from a human donor with glioblastoma. Each CDR3 is given with its conserved first and last residue. D genes are given only for firm matches. Clone size is shown for a subset of rows, as once, few, many or a class of expanded clone.

V: TRBV2; size: NA; J: TRBJ2-5; D: NA; CDR3: CASSGRAGKGTQYF; DNA: TGTGCCAGCAGTGGGAGGGCAGGGAAGGGGACCCAGTACTTC
V: TRBV6-5; size: NA; J: TRBJ2-1; D: NA; CDR3: CASSGEFGEQFF; DNA: TGTGCCAGCTCCGGGGAATTTGGAGAGCAGTTCTTC
V: TRBV9; size: few; J: TRBJ1-5; D: TRBD1; CDR3: CASSVSDRDNQPQHF; DNA: TGTGCCAGCAGCGTCAGCGACAGGGATAATCAGCCCCAGCATTTT
V: TRBV27; size: NA; J: TRBJ1-1; D: TRBD1; CDR3: CASSFQSGTGNTEAFF; DNA: TGTGCCAGCAGTTTCCAATCCGGGACAGGGAACACTGAAGCTTTCTTT
V: TRBV7-6; size: NA; J: TRBJ2-3; D: TRBD2; CDR3: CASSPTVWGAGGSSQYF; DNA: TGTGCCAGCAGCCCCACGGTTTGGGGAGCGGGGGGGTCTTCGCAGTATTTT
V: TRBV5-1; size: once; J: TRBJ1-6; D: NA; CDR3: CASSLGEGGNNSPLHF; DNA: TGCGCCAGCAGCTTGGGGGAGGGGGGGAATAATTCACCCCTCCACTTT
V: TRBV6-5; size: NA; J: TRBJ1-1; D: NA; CDR3: CASSPGLSTEAFF; DNA: TGTGCCAGCAGTCCAGGACTGAGCACTGAAGCTTTCTTT
V: TRBV7-9; size: NA; J: TRBJ1-5; D: NA; CDR3: CASSLPGNQPQHF; DNA: TGTGCCAGCAGCTTACCAGGAAATCAGCCCCAGCATTTT
V: TRBV19; size: NA; J: TRBJ2-1; D: NA; CDR3: CASTTRTHPNEQFF; DNA: TGTGCCAGTACAACGCGAACTCACCCCAATGAGCAGTTCTTC
V: TRBV2; size: NA; J: TRBJ2-3; D: TRBD2; CDR3: CASRKGTKGGTDTQYF; DNA: TGTGCCAGCAGGAAAGGGACTAAAGGGGGCACAGATACGCAGTATTTT
V: TRBV11-2; size: NA; J: TRBJ1-6; D: TRBD1; CDR3: CASSFDGTGDSPLHF; DNA: TGTGCCAGCAGCTTCGACGGGACAGGGGATTCACCCCTCCACTTT
V: TRBV30; size: NA; J: TRBJ2-7; D: TRBD2; CDR3: CARRTSGAYEQYF; DNA: TGTGCCCGCCGGACTAGCGGGGCCTACGAGCAGTACTTC
V: TRBV27; size: NA; J: TRBJ1-3; D: NA; CDR3: CASSLRAGGNTIYF; DNA: TGTGCCAGCAGTCTCAGGGCGGGAGGAAACACCATATATTTT
V: TRBV19; size: NA; J: TRBJ1-1; D: TRBD1; CDR3: CASSTLDRENTEAFF; DNA: TGTGCCAGTAGTACTCTGGACAGGGAGAACACTGAAGCTTTCTTT
V: TRBV29-1; size: NA; J: TRBJ1-1; D: NA; CDR3: CSVGQATANTEAFF; DNA: TGCAGCGTGGGGCAAGCGACGGCGAACACTGAAGCTTTCTTT
V: TRBV7-9; size: NA; J: TRBJ1-1; D: TRBD1; CDR3: CASSPGQGMAEAFF; DNA: TGTGCCAGCAGCCCGGGACAGGGAATGGCTGAAGCTTTCTTT
V: TRBV11-2; size: NA; J: TRBJ2-3; D: NA; CDR3: CASSLVRSPDTQYF; DNA: TGTGCCAGCAGCTTAGTTCGGAGCCCAGATACGCAGTATTTT
V: TRBV18; size: NA; J: TRBJ1-5; D: NA; CDR3: CASSTTGPQANQPQHF; DNA: TGTGCCAGCTCAACTACGGGTCCCCAAGCAAATCAGCCCCAGCATTTT
V: TRBV6-1; size: NA; J: TRBJ1-1; D: NA; CDR3: CASSETWRGADTEAFF; DNA: TGTGCCAGCAGTGAAACTTGGCGGGGGGCAGACACTGAAGCTTTCTTT
V: TRBV5-1; size: NA; J: TRBJ2-1; D: TRBD1; CDR3: CASSLQGVEQFF; DNA: TGCGCCAGCAGTTTACAGGGGGTTGAGCAGTTCTTC
V: TRBV5-6; size: NA; J: TRBJ1-2; D: NA; CDR3: CASSSAGVDGYTF; DNA: TGTGCCAGCAGCTCGGCGGGGGTCGATGGCTACACCTTC
V: TRBV11-2; size: NA; J: TRBJ2-7; D: TRBD2; CDR3: CASSPGTITGSYEQYF; DNA: TGTGCCAGCAGCCCCGGGACTATCACCGGCTCCTACGAGCAGTACTTC
V: TRBV30; size: NA; J: TRBJ1-5; D: TRBD1; CDR3: CAWSFAGTGGNQPQHF; DNA: TGTGCCTGGAGTTTCGCCGGGACAGGGGGCAATCAGCCCCAGCATTTT
V: TRBV7-8; size: NA; J: TRBJ2-3; D: TRBD2; CDR3: CASSLGTSGRLDTQYF; DNA: TGTGCCAGCAGCTTAGGGACTAGCGGGAGATTAGATACGCAGTATTTT
V: TRBV10-3; size: NA; J: TRBJ1-2; D: NA; CDR3: CAISVTGFDYGYTF; DNA: TGTGCCATCAGTGTCACGGGTTTCGACTATGGCTACACCTTC
V: TRBV2; size: NA; J: TRBJ1-3; D: NA; CDR3: CASSESRGGNTIYF; DNA: TGTGCCAGCAGTGAATCCAGGGGAGGAAACACCATATATTTT
V: TRBV10-1; size: few; J: TRBJ2-1; D: TRBD2; CDR3: CASSAPGLADNEQFF; DNA: TGCGCCAGCAGTGCGCCGGGACTAGCGGACAATGAGCAGTTCTTC
V: TRBV7-2; size: NA; J: TRBJ1-2; D: NA; CDR3: CASSLPHLYGYTF; DNA: TGTGCCAGCAGCTTACCACATCTCTATGGCTACACCTTC
V: TRBV2; size: NA; J: TRBJ2-5; D: NA; CDR3: CASSEVGARPNQETQYF; DNA: TGTGCCAGCAGTGAAGTGGGGGCCAGACCGAACCAAGAGACCCAGTACTTC
V: TRBV5-4; size: NA; J: TRBJ2-3; D: NA; CDR3: CASSSTAPPQYF; DNA: TGTGCCAGCAGCTCGACAGCACCCCCGCAGTATTTT
V: TRBV6-1; size: NA; J: TRBJ2-2; D: TRBD2; CDR3: CASTGLAANTGELFF; DNA: TGTGCCAGCACCGGACTAGCGGCTAACACCGGGGAGCTGTTTTTT
V: TRBV9; size: NA; J: TRBJ2-2; D: NA; CDR3: CASSGPGWRELFF; DNA: TGTGCCAGCAGCGGCCCAGGGTGGAGGGAGCTGTTTTTT
V: TRBV5-1; size: once; J: TRBJ1-4; D: TRBD1; CDR3: CASSLGDREKLFF; DNA: TGCGCCAGCAGCTTGGGGGACAGGGAAAAACTGTTTTTT
V: TRBV6-1; size: NA; J: TRBJ2-7; D: TRBD1; CDR3: CATVLTGAYEQYF; DNA: TGTGCCACCGTACTTACAGGGGCCTACGAGCAGTACTTC
V: TRBV27; size: NA; J: TRBJ2-3; D: NA; CDR3: CASSSTDTQYF; DNA: TGTGCCAGCAGTTCAACAGATACGCAGTATTTT
V: TRBV30; size: few; J: TRBJ2-1; D: TRBD2; CDR3: CAWNSGTSGTYSYNEQFF; DNA: TGTGCCTGGAATTCCGGGACTAGCGGGACTTACTCCTACAATGAGCAGTTCTTC
V: TRBV7-6; size: NA; J: TRBJ1-1; D: NA; CDR3: CASSLGRLPSGGEAFF; DNA: TGTGCCAGCAGCTTAGGTCGGCTCCCCTCCGGAGGTGAAGCTTTCTTT
V: TRBV6-1; size: once; J: TRBJ2-1; D: TRBD2; CDR3: CASREGTNNEQFF; DNA: TGTGCCAGCAGGGAAGGGACTAACAATGAGCAGTTCTTC
V: TRBV19; size: NA; J: TRBJ2-1; D: TRBD1; CDR3: CASSSVDRGSYNEQFF; DNA: TGTGCCAGTAGTTCAGTGGACAGGGGGTCCTACAATGAGCAGTTCTTC
V: TRBV7-6; size: once; J: TRBJ2-3; D: NA; CDR3: CASSSTSSPRVRGGTDTQYF; DNA: TGTGCCAGCAGCTCTACCTCTTCCCCCCGGGTTAGGGGCGGCACAGATACGCAGTATTTT
V: TRBV5-4; size: NA; J: TRBJ2-1; D: NA; CDR3: CASSPGAGAAANNEQFF; DNA: TGTGCCAGCAGCCCTGGTGCGGGGGCGGCAGCGAACAATGAGCAGTTCTTC
V: TRBV10-3; size: NA; J: TRBJ2-7; D: NA; CDR3: CAISDRVGDEQYF; DNA: TGTGCCATCAGTGACAGGGTTGGAGACGAGCAGTACTTC
V: TRBV18; size: NA; J: TRBJ2-7; D: TRBD2; CDR3: CASSLGTSGGDEQYF; DNA: TGTGCCAGCTCACTGGGGACTAGCGGAGGGGATGAGCAGTACTTC
V: TRBV7-7; size: few; J: TRBJ2-5; D: TRBD1; CDR3: CASSSTGVGETQYF; DNA: TGTGCTAGCAGCTCGACAGGGGTAGGAGAGACCCAGTACTTC
V: TRBV7-3; size: NA; J: TRBJ2-7; D: NA; CDR3: CASSPAAGNSYEQYF; DNA: TGTGCCAGCAGCCCAGCAGCGGGTAATTCCTACGAGCAGTACTTC
V: TRBV7-3; size: NA; J: TRBJ1-2; D: NA; CDR3: CASSLTPTETNYGYTF; DNA: TGTGCCAGCAGCTTAACGCCGACAGAGACTAACTATGGCTACACCTTC
V: TRBV13; size: once; J: TRBJ2-7; D: TRBD1; CDR3: CASSDRDRAYEQYF; DNA: TGTGCCAGCAGCGACCGGGACAGAGCCTACGAGCAGTACTTC
V: TRBV5-1; size: NA; J: TRBJ1-2; D: TRBD1; CDR3: CASSWGQGDGYTF; DNA: TGCGCCAGCAGCTGGGGACAGGGAGATGGCTACACCTTC
V: TRBV30; size: NA; J: TRBJ2-7; D: TRBD2; CDR3: CAWSQPGLAGGVGEQYF; DNA: TGTGCCTGGAGTCAACCTGGACTAGCGGGGGGGGTGGGCGAGCAGTACTTC
V: TRBV7-3; size: NA; J: TRBJ2-5; D: NA; CDR3: CASSPGTGLETQYF; DNA: TGTGCCAGCAGCCCCGGCACAGGGTTAGAGACCCAGTACTTC
V: TRBV18; size: once; J: TRBJ2-1; D: NA; CDR3: CASSPSREVNEQFF; DNA: TGTGCCAGCTCACCATCCAGGGAGGTGAATGAGCAGTTCTTC
V: TRBV9; size: NA; J: TRBJ1-3; D: NA; CDR3: CASSVNPRDGNTIYF; DNA: TGTGCCAGCAGCGTAAATCCCAGGGATGGAAACACCATATATTTT